One sample yielded the 13 T cell receptor beta chains listed below, sequenced in a study of cytomegalovirus exposure and HLA in healthy donors. PCR was performed using 60 Vbeta and 13 Jbeta primers. Clones were read by immunoSEQ multiplex PCR, and TCRdb kept only the in-frame ones, dropping some. The listing contains 130,000 to 150,000 clones. The sequenced material came from PBMCs. The receptors here all came from a male donor in good health and CMV-seronegative.

The rearrangement uses TRBV6-5 and TRBJ2-7; possible D gene TRBD2, 5 bases. V was cut by 2 bases and J by 1 base, with 9 bases left in between. Germline-derived CDR1 and CDR2 are MNHEY and SVGAGI. This CDR3 has 14 residues. CDR3 in DNA: TGTGCCAGCAGTTACGGGAGATCTTCCTACGAGCAGTACTTC. This encodes CASSYGRSSYEQYF.

This chain uses TRBV5-6 with TRBJ1-4; TRBD1 is a possible D gene (6 bases). V shed 0 bases and J shed 3 bases, with 6 bases lying between them. The CDR3 totals 14 residues. CDR1 is SGHDT, CDR2 YYEEEE, per germline. The CDR3 is CASSLEGANEKLFF. CDR3 DNA: TGTGCCAGCAGCTTGGAGGGGGCTAATGAAAAACTGTTTTTT.

The chain employs TRBV7-2 and TRBJ1-4; no definite D call. V lost 2 bases, J lost 5 bases, and 15 bases lay in between. This CDR3 region has 16 residues. Germline V gives CDR1 SGHTA, CDR2 FQGNSA. The chain's CDR3 is CASSLWSSGRNEKLFF. The DNA of the CDR3 is TGTGCCAGCAGCTTATGGAGTAGTGGGAGGAATGAAAAACTGTTTTTT.

J is TRBJ1-2 and V is TRBV6-5, with 10 bases fitting TRBD1. CDR1 and CDR2 from the germline V gene are MNHEY and SVGAGI. The CDR3 spans 15 residues. J gave up 5 bases and V 6 bases, and 9 bases lay outside the gene matches. CDR3 DNA: TGTGCCAGCAGCCGGGACAGGGGCGCGTCATATGGCTACACCTTC. Amino acids: CASSRDRGASYGYTF.

This rearrangement joins TRBV28 to TRBJ1-5; TRBD1 might be the D (6 bases). Germline CDR1 is MDHEN and CDR2 is SYDVKM. The CDR3 length is 17 residues. Deletions cut 3 bases from V and 0 bases from J, with 15 bases between. CDR3 coding DNA: TGTGCCAGCAGTTTCGCAGGGGAGGGCTATAGCAATCAGCCCCAGCATTTT. Its protein is CASSFAGEGYSNQPQHF.

The chain links TRBV30 to TRBJ1-6; possibly TRBD1 for D (5 bases). V was pared by 5 bases and J by 7 bases, with 15 bases between. Germline CDR1 GTSNPN, CDR2 SVGIG (reference sequence). The CDR3 extends over 14 amino acids. CDR3 sequence reads: CAWVGTGWNSPLHF. The CDR3 DNA reads as TGTGCCTGGGTAGGGACTGGGTGGAATTCACCCCTCCACTTT.

The chain has TRBV9 and TRBJ2-3, with D possibly being TRBD2 (6 bases). The length of the CDR3 is 16 residues. Trimming took off 0 bases at V and 0 bases at J, with 11 bases between the two ends. Germline V CDR1 and CDR2: SGDLS, YYNGEE. The CDR3 DNA reads TGTGCCAGCAGCGTAGGTGTAGCGGCTAGCACAGATACGCAGTATTTT. Protein product: CASSVGVAASTDTQYF.

This chain uses TRBV9 with TRBJ1-5; weak D call: TRBD1 (6 bases). Per the germline V gene, CDR1 is SGDLS and CDR2 is YYNGEE. V lost 4 bases to trimming and J lost 3 bases, with 14 bases between them. CDR3 size: 15 residues. The CDR3 DNA is TGTGCCAGCAGCAATAACGGACAGACCAATCAGCCCCAGCATTTT. Translation gives CASSNNGQTNQPQHF. Full variable domain (rest looked up from reference TRBV9 and TRBJ1-5): DSGVTQTPKHLITATGQRVTLRCSPRSGDLSVYWYQQSLDQGLQFLIQYYNGEERAKGNILERFSAQQFPDLHSELNLSSLELGDSALYFCASSNNGQTNQPQHFGDGTRLSIL.

This chain links TRBV6-6 with TRBJ2-7; 7 bases line up with TRBD1. After removal of 10 bases from V and 2 bases from J, the junction contained 8 bases not matched to a gene. The germline gives CDR1 MNHNY, CDR2 SVGAGI (reference sequence). CDR3 size: 13 residues. The CDR3 DNA is TGTGCCATAGGGGGCGGTTTTGCCTACGAGCAGTACTTC. This sequence encodes CAIGGGFAYEQYF.

The chain is built from TRBV9 and TRBJ2-5, with 7 bases fitting TRBD2. CDR1 SGDLS and CDR2 YYNGEE come from the germline V gene. V lost 4 bases, J lost 3 bases, and 6 bases stayed unmatched. The CDR3 has 14 amino acids. In DNA, the CDR3 is TGTGCCAGCAGCCCTGGGGAGGGGAAAGAGACCCAGTACTTC. Amino acid sequence: CASSPGEGKETQYF.

The V gene is TRBV7-9, the J gene TRBJ2-7, with D perhaps matching TRBD2 (6 bases). Per the germline V gene, CDR1 is SEHNR and CDR2 is FQNEAQ (reference sequence). V was clipped by 3 bases and J by 6 bases, with 9 bases between them. The CDR3 runs to 12 residues. DNA for the CDR3: TGTGCCAGCAGCTTGGGGACTCTCGAGCAGTACTTC. It codes for CASSLGTLEQYF.

V and J are TRBV28 and TRBJ1-1; D unresolved. This CDR3 is 12 amino acids long. V lost 2 bases and J 3 bases, leaving 4 bases between the germline ends. Germline V gene sequence: CDR1 MDHEN, CDR2 SYDVKM. CDR3 region: CASSLQDTEAFF. The DNA for the CDR3 is TGTGCCAGCAGTTTACAGGACACTGAAGCTTTCTTT.

This chain connects TRBV4-2 to TRBJ1-5, with TRBD1 matching over 8 bases. This CDR3 is built from 18 residues. The V gene's germline CDR1 is LGHNA and CDR2 YNFKEQ. V shed 1 base, J shed 3 bases, and the junction held 11 bases outside the gene matches. CDR3 in amino acids: CASSQVVRGRKDNQPQHF. CDR3 DNA sequence: TGTGCCAGCAGCCAAGTTGTCAGGGGGCGGAAGGACAATCAGCCCCAGCATTTT.